Listed below are T cell receptor beta chains from one sample, sequenced in a study of shared clonotypes between healthy human individuals. TCRdb's copy holds only in-frame clones and misses some; the assay was immunoSEQ multiplex PCR. Of about 2,200,000 clones in the sample, 93% are singletons; the top ten hold 1.5% to 2%. Source material: naive CD8+ T cells from PBMCs. These receptors were taken from a man aged 18 to 30 in good health. Some clones in this sample may be carry-over from other donors' samples. The conserved cysteine and the conserved F or W are not part of the CDR3 here. Each record gives: CDR3 protein, J gene, D gene, V gene. The D gene is left open where the match is weak.

cdr3_aa: ASSLARQGTGELF
j_call: TRBJ2-2
d_call: TRBD1
v_call: TRBV7-8

cdr3_aa: ASSWGSSGPAEQY
j_call: TRBJ2-7
d_call: .
v_call: TRBV27

cdr3_aa: ASSLYPGGGRETQY
j_call: TRBJ2-5
d_call: TRBD2
v_call: TRBV27

cdr3_aa: ASSRSGRPGYNEQF
j_call: TRBJ2-1
d_call: TRBD2
v_call: TRBV11-2

cdr3_aa: ASSSAVTSSYNEQF
j_call: TRBJ2-1
d_call: .
v_call: TRBV7-9

cdr3_aa: ASSRSRLAGEGYLETQY
j_call: TRBJ2-5
d_call: TRBD2
v_call: TRBV9

cdr3_aa: ASSLGGTLSYEQY
j_call: TRBJ2-7
d_call: .
v_call: TRBV5-6

cdr3_aa: SAHQGVGAF
j_call: TRBJ1-1
d_call: TRBD1
v_call: TRBV20-1

cdr3_aa: ASQLLRGAEGYT
j_call: TRBJ1-2
d_call: .
v_call: TRBV6-6

cdr3_aa: ASSPDRQFEQY
j_call: TRBJ2-7
d_call: TRBD1
v_call: TRBV7-9

cdr3_aa: ASSFTGNEQY
j_call: TRBJ2-7
d_call: .
v_call: TRBV27

cdr3_aa: ASSRHDWASGRNEQF
j_call: TRBJ2-1
d_call: TRBD2
v_call: TRBV28

cdr3_aa: ASSFRGGSGNTIY
j_call: TRBJ1-3
d_call: .
v_call: TRBV9

cdr3_aa: ASSLPRESKEKLF
j_call: TRBJ1-4
d_call: .
v_call: TRBV28

cdr3_aa: SVVEAGGAGGYT
j_call: TRBJ1-2
d_call: .
v_call: TRBV29-1

cdr3_aa: ASTGTGGRSGYT
j_call: TRBJ1-2
d_call: TRBD1
v_call: TRBV19

cdr3_aa: ASSLSGTGNQPQH
j_call: TRBJ1-5
d_call: TRBD1
v_call: TRBV28

cdr3_aa: ASSLDPGNNEQF
j_call: TRBJ2-1
d_call: .
v_call: TRBV7-9

cdr3_aa: ASSLLPSGYNEQF
j_call: TRBJ2-1
d_call: TRBD2
v_call: TRBV13

cdr3_aa: ASSQTSGITDTQY
j_call: TRBJ2-3
d_call: TRBD2
v_call: TRBV7-9

cdr3_aa: ASSLLASGKVDEQY
j_call: TRBJ2-7
d_call: TRBD2
v_call: TRBV28

cdr3_aa: ASSLPGGTYEQY
j_call: TRBJ2-7
d_call: TRBD2
v_call: TRBV5-5

cdr3_aa: ASSLGGAGTLFNEQF
j_call: TRBJ2-1
d_call: .
v_call: TRBV5-1

cdr3_aa: ASSVGGAPNNEQF
j_call: TRBJ2-1
d_call: .
v_call: TRBV9

cdr3_aa: SVAVRQGNYGYT
j_call: TRBJ1-2
d_call: TRBD1
v_call: TRBV29-1

cdr3_aa: ASSFGLGGEQF
j_call: TRBJ2-1
d_call: .
v_call: TRBV27

cdr3_aa: AISESNFRGSGYEQY
j_call: TRBJ2-7
d_call: TRBD1
v_call: TRBV10-3

cdr3_aa: ASSLARGGEETQY
j_call: TRBJ2-5
d_call: .
v_call: TRBV27

cdr3_aa: ASSAWTGGTNEKLF
j_call: TRBJ1-4
d_call: TRBD1
v_call: TRBV5-4

cdr3_aa: ASSAPRVGTLSSYEQY
j_call: TRBJ2-7
d_call: .
v_call: TRBV5-1

cdr3_aa: ASSVGRISGNTIY
j_call: TRBJ1-3
d_call: .
v_call: TRBV9

cdr3_aa: AWTGAGGSNQPQH
j_call: TRBJ1-5
d_call: .
v_call: TRBV30

cdr3_aa: ASSLSGGSRVDEQF
j_call: TRBJ2-1
d_call: .
v_call: TRBV27

cdr3_aa: ASSPMSGLGYNEQF
j_call: TRBJ2-1
d_call: TRBD2
v_call: TRBV9

cdr3_aa: ASRKGFEQY
j_call: TRBJ2-7
d_call: .
v_call: TRBV27

cdr3_aa: ASSVGISGRVDTQY
j_call: TRBJ2-3
d_call: TRBD2
v_call: TRBV9

cdr3_aa: ASSLDGNSNQPQH
j_call: TRBJ1-5
d_call: .
v_call: TRBV5-1

cdr3_aa: ASSPLRGTGELF
j_call: TRBJ2-2
d_call: .
v_call: TRBV7-3